The entry that follows covers one T cell receptor beta chain sequence. As yet, its antigen is unknown. This record belongs to a study of long-term antiretroviral therapy in people with HIV. Overall study findings and caveats: Pre-ART expanded clones dominated the repertoire at every time point.

Survey level was the resolution at which the v3.0 immunoSEQ assay ran. TCRdb keeps only in-frame clones here, not all; method: immunoSEQ multiplex PCR. Of more than 20,000 clones listed, 90% to 95% are singletons. This CDR3 spans 13 amino acids. Germline assignment: CDR1 SQVTM and CDR2 ANQGSEA. Trimming cost V 6 bases and J 6 bases; bases outside gene matches: 7. A minimum of one pre-ART and two post-ART PBMC samples existed for each donor. Every single participant having HIV got treatment inside the United States. The clonotype was recovered from a woman aged 50 to 60 with HIV. Sequenced here: unsorted PBMCs, sampled around 4.7 years after starting antiretroviral therapy. V and J are TRBV29-1 and TRBJ2-2, with 7 bases lining up with TRBD2. The CDR3 reads CSVGGRIPGELFF. The CDR3 nucleotides are TGCAGCGTAGGCGGGAGAATTCCCGGGGAGCTGTTTTTT.